The 19 T cell receptor beta chains below come from one sample, sequenced in a study of CD8 T cells in Susac syndrome. It was with random hexamers that 0.5 to 1 ug RNA was reverse transcribed. MiXCR was run by TCRdb on the immunoSEQ multiplex PCR reads, yielding one entry per CDR3 protein. This sample carries approximately 100,000 distinct CDR3 sequences, 85% to 95% of them seen once, and the ten largest clones take approximately 0.11%. The material sequenced was CD8+ T cells from PBMCs. The source of these receptors is a human donor in good health.

The rearrangement uses TRBV19 and TRBJ1-1; D unclear. The CDR3 is made up of 12 amino acids. Germline V CDR1 and CDR2: LNHDA, SQIVND (reference sequence). Trimming pared 0 bases from V and 1 base from J, leaving 0 bases between. CDR3 bases: TGTGCCAGTAGTATAGAGAACACTGAAGCTTTCTTT. The encoded protein is CASSIENTEAFF.

The chain carries TRBV3-1 and TRBJ2-1; D remains unclear. The CDR3 has 14 amino acids. Germline V gene data show CDR1 as LGHDT and CDR2 as YNNKEL (reference sequence). Between the trimmed V and J ends, which lost 0 bases and 5 bases, there was a span of 8 bases. CDR3 in amino acids: CASSQDSRDNEQFF. Written as DNA, the CDR3 is TGTGCCAGCAGCCAAGATTCTAGGGACAATGAGCAGTTCTTC.

The V and J genes are TRBV20-1 and TRBJ2-7, with D perhaps TRBD2 (5 bases). Trimming left V 0 bases short and J 0 bases short, with 15 bases between. Per the germline V gene, CDR1 is DFQATT and CDR2 is SNEGSKA (reference sequence). The CDR3 is 16 amino acids. The CDR3 here is CSARDTRTASSYEQYF. CDR3 bases: TGCAGTGCTAGAGATACTAGGACGGCTAGCTCCTACGAGCAGTACTTC.

This chain uses TRBV19 with TRBJ1-5, with D possibly being TRBD1 (6 bases). Trimming removed 11 bases at V and 2 bases at J, with 19 bases between. CDR1 is LNHDA, CDR2 SQIVND, per germline (reference sequence). This CDR3 has 15 residues. CDR3 nucleotide sequence: TGTGCCCCAGGGGCGCATGAAGCGGGCAATCAGCCCCAGCATTTT. This gives the protein CAPGAHEAGNQPQHF.

V is TRBV5-4 and J is TRBJ2-5; 8 nucleotides line up with TRBD1. Germline trimming cut 1 base from V and 2 bases from J; bases unmatched to any gene: 10. This CDR3 spans 17 amino acids. Germline CDR1 is SGHNT and CDR2 is YYREEE (reference sequence). CDR3 sequence (DNA): TGTGCCAGCAGCTTGTGGCAGGGGGCAAAGGTACAAGAGACCCAGTACTTC. Its translation is CASSLWQGAKVQETQYF.

V gene TRBV6-5 combines with J gene TRBJ1-2, with a weak D call TRBD1 (5 bases). The CDR3 loop spans 13 amino acids. The V and J ends lost 2 bases and 11 bases respectively, with 15 bases between them. Germline lookup yields CDR1 MNHEY and CDR2 SVGAGI. The CDR3 loop reads CASSYQWGGGYTF. CDR3 DNA: TGTGCCAGCAGTTACCAATGGGGGGGAGGATACACCTTC.

V is TRBV12-3 or TRBV12-4 and J is TRBJ1-2; D gene uncertain. Trimming pared 5 bases from V and 3 bases from J, leaving 10 bases between. The CDR3 extends over 13 amino acids. The CDR3 bases are TGTGCCAGCAGTGGATCCGAAGACTATGGCTACACCTTC. It encodes CASSGSEDYGYTF.

The chain links TRBV5-1 to TRBJ1-1; D is ambiguous. The V and J ends lost 4 bases and 0 bases respectively, with 19 bases between them. Germline CDR1 SGHRS, CDR2 YFSETQ. The length of the CDR3 is 17 residues. The CDR3 DNA follows: TGCGCCAGCAGCGAAGCACCGACCGGATGGTTGAACACTGAAGCTTTCTTT. Protein sequence: CASSEAPTGWLNTEAFF.

The chain is built from TRBV7-2 and TRBJ1-1, with unresolved D. There are 13 residues in the CDR3. Trimming removed 6 bases at V and 1 base at J, with 9 bases between. Germline V gene lookup returns CDR1 SGHTA and CDR2 FQGNSA. For the CDR3, the DNA is TGTGCCAGCAGGTTACCAGAGAACACTGAAGCTTTCTTT. Protein sequence: CASRLPENTEAFF.

This clonotype was observed a single time. The V call is TRBV28, the J call TRBJ2-7; 10 bases line up with TRBD2. The V segment lost 8 bases and the J segment 4 bases; nucleotides outside the gene matches: 8. This CDR3 comprises 14 residues. CDR1 MDHEN and CDR2 SYDVKM come from the germline V gene. CDR3: CASRGTSALYEQYF. The CDR3 region has the DNA TGTGCCAGCCGAGGGACTAGCGCCTTATACGAGCAGTACTTC.

The chain employs TRBV7-9 and TRBJ1-1, with 9 positions matching TRBD1. V was pared by 5 bases and J by 0 bases, with 4 bases of the junction left unmatched. The CDR3 runs to 15 residues. The V gene's germline CDR1 is SEHNR and CDR2 FQNEAQ (reference sequence). CDR3 amino acids: CASSPGQGMNTEAFF. DNA of the CDR3: TGTGCCAGCAGCCCTGGACAGGGGATGAACACTGAAGCTTTCTTT.

This chain links TRBV3-1 with TRBJ2-2; D is uncertain. The V end was cut by 3 bases, the J end by 1 base, with 6 bases between. The CDR3 spans 14 residues. In germline, CDR1 is LGHDT, CDR2 YNNKEL (reference sequence). In DNA, the CDR3 is TGTGCCAGCAGCCAGGTCCAGAACACCGGGGAGCTGTTTTTT. Its translation: CASSQVQNTGELFF.

The chain combines TRBV4-3 with TRBJ2-7; D remains unclear. Trimming left V 0 bases short and J 3 bases short, with 6 bases between. The CDR3 extends over 13 amino acids. Germline V gene sequence: CDR1 LGHNA, CDR2 YSLEER. The CDR3 here is CASSQEEYYEQYF. CDR3 sequence (DNA): TGCGCCAGCAGCCAAGAGGAGTACTACGAGCAGTACTTC.

The V gene is TRBV10-3, the J gene TRBJ1-1; possible D gene TRBD1, 6 bases. The CDR3 runs to 13 residues. V was pared by 6 bases and J by 4 bases, with 12 bases between. Per the germline V gene, CDR1 is ENHRY and CDR2 is SYGVKD. The CDR3 reads CAIRSTGSTEAFF. The CDR3 coding sequence is TGTGCCATCAGAAGTACAGGGAGCACTGAAGCTTTCTTT.

The rearrangement joins TRBV19 to TRBJ2-1, with a weak D call TRBD2 (5 bases). The germline gives CDR1 LNHDA, CDR2 SQIVND (reference sequence). The CDR3 totals 13 residues. Trimming cost V 7 bases and J 10 bases, with 17 bases left between them. In nucleotides, the CDR3 is TGTGCCAGTATTAAGCTTGGCACGGGAGAGCAGTTCTTC. It translates to CASIKLGTGEQFF.

The V call is TRBV20-1, the J call TRBJ1-3; no firm D call. Per germline, CDR1 DFQATT and CDR2 SNEGSKA (reference sequence). The V end was cut by 5 bases, the J end by 4 bases, with 18 bases between. The length of the CDR3 is 15 residues. The CDR3 region is CSAQDTGSGGNTIYF. CDR3 nucleotides: TGCAGTGCTCAAGACACGGGTTCGGGGGGAAACACCATATATTTT.

This chain connects TRBV19 to TRBJ2-2, with TRBD1 identical over 9 bases. CDR1 and CDR2 (germline): LNHDA, SQIVND (reference sequence). The CDR3 has 14 residues. J gave up 7 bases and V 6 bases, and 6 bases lay outside the gene matches. The CDR3 region has the DNA TGTGCCAGTAGAGGACAGGGGTATAGCGGGGAGCTGTTTTTT. Amino acid sequence: CASRGQGYSGELFF.

This chain joins TRBV2 and TRBJ2-7; TRBD2 might be the D (5 bases). Germline V CDR1 and CDR2: SNHLY, FYNNEI. The CDR3 spans 12 residues. V lost 8 bases, J lost 5 bases, and 13 bases lay in between. CDR3 region: CASAPPGNEQYF. The DNA of the CDR3 is TGTGCCAGCGCTCCCCCCGGGAACGAGCAGTACTTC.

The chain is built from TRBV12-3 or TRBV12-4 and TRBJ2-1; D is unclear. The CDR3 is made up of 15 amino acids. The ends were cut back, 6 bases at V and 6 bases at J, with 18 bases in the middle. CDR3 DNA: TGTGCCAGCAGCGCTCCGGTGCTGGATGCCAATGAGCAGTTCTTC. The encoded protein is CASSAPVLDANEQFF.